The source of this T cell receptor beta chain is a study of blood T cell repertoires in COVID-19. About the study: Both acute and convalescent COVID-19 samples were obtained from the United States, Italy and Spain. Sources were T cells, B-cell-depleted T cells, or PBMCs; the material itself was cDNA or gDNA.

With V trimmed by 10 bases and J by 6 bases, 13 bases remained unmatched. The CDR3 consists of 15 residues. CDR1 is MNHEY and CDR2 is SMNVEV in the germline V gene (reference sequence). How the authors handled the data: Amplification with reference gene primers provided the estimates of nucleated cell counts. Libraries were prepared by immunoSEQ multiplex PCR; TCRdb keeps only in-frame clonotypes and omits some of them. The V and J calls and clone size were taken over from that table, and D and trimming were inferred from the DNA. The sample holds 150,000 to 200,000 clones, roughly nine tenths seen once.

The sequence derives from a man aged 55 to 70 with active or convalescent COVID-19. This chain joins TRBV27 and TRBJ2-7; 12 bases are shared with TRBD2. The sequenced sample consisted of peripheral blood. The CDR3 DNA reads TGTGCCACCAGCCAGAGGACTAGCGGGGTCTTCGAGCAGTACTTC. As protein: CATSQRTSGVFEQYF.